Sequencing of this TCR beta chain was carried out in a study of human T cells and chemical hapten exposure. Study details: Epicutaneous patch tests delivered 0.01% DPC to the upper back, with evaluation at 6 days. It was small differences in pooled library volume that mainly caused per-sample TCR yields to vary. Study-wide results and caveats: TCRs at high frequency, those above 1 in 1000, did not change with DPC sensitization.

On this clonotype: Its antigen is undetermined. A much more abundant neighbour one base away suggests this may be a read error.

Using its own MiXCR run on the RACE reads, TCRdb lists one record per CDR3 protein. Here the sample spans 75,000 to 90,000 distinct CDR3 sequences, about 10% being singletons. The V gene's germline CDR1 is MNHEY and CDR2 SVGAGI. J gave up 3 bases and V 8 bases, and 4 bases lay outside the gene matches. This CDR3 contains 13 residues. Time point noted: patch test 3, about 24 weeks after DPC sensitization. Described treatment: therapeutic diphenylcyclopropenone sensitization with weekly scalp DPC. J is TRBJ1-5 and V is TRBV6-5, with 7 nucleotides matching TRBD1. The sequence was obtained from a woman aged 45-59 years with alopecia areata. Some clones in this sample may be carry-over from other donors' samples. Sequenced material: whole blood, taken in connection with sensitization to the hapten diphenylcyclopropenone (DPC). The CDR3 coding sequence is TGTGCCAGCCGACAGGGCGCCAATCAGCCCCAGCATTTT. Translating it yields CASRQGANQPQHF.